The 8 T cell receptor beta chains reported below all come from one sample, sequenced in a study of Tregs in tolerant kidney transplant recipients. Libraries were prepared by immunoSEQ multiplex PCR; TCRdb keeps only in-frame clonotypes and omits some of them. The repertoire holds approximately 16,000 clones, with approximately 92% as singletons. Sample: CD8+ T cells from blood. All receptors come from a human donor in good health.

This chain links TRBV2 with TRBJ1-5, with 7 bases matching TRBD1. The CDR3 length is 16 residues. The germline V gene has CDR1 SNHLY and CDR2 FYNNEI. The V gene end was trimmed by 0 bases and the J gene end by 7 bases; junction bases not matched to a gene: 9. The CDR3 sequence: CASSEALLRGQQPQHF. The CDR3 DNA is TGTGCCAGCAGTGAAGCGCTTCTTCGGGGACAGCAGCCCCAGCATTTT.

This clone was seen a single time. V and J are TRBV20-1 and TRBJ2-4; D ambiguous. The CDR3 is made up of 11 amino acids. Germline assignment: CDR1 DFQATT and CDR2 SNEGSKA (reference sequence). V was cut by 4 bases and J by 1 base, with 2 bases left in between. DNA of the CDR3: TGCAGTGCTAATGCCAAAAACATTCAGTACTTC. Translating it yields CSANAKNIQYF.

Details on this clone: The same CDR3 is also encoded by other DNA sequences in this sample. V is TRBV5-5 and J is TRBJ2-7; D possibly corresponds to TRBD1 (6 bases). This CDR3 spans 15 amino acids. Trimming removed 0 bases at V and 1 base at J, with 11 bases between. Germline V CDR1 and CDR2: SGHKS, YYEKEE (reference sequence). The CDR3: CASSLGAGASYEQYF. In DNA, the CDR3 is TGTGCCAGCAGCTTGGGAGCAGGGGCGTCCTACGAGCAGTACTTC.

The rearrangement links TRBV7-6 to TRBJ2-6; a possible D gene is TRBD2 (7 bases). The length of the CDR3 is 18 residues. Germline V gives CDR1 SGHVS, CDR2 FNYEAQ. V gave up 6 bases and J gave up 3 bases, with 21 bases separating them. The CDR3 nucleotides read TGTGCCAGCAGTCAAGGACTAGGGGGGCGTTATGGGGCCAACGTCCTGACTTTC. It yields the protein CASSQGLGGRYGANVLTF. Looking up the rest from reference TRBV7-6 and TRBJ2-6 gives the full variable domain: GAGVSQSPRYKVTKRGQDVALRCDPISGHVSLYWYRQALGQGPEFLTYFNYEAQQDKSGLPNDRFSAERPEGSISTLTIQRTEQRDSAMYRCASSQGLGGRYGANVLTFGAGSRLTVL.

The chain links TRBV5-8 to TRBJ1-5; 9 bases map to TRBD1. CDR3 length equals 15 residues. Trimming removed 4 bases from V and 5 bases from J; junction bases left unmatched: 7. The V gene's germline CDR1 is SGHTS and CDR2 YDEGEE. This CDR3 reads CASSLGTGLYQPQHF. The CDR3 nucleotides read TGTGCCAGCAGCCTGGGGACAGGGCTTTATCAGCCCCAGCATTTT. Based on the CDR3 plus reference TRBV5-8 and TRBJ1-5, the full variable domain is EAGVTQSPTHLIKTRGQQATLRCSPISGHTSVYWYQQALGLGLQFLLWYDEGEERNRGNFPPRFSGRQFPNYSSELNVNALELEDSALYLCASSLGTGLYQPQHFGDGTRLSIL.

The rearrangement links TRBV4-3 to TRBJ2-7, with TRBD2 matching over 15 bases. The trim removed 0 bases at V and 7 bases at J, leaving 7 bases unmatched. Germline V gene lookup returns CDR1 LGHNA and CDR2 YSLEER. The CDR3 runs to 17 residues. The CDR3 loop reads CASSQDPGLAGGLEQYF. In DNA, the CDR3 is TGCGCCAGCAGCCAAGATCCCGGACTAGCGGGGGGGCTTGAGCAGTACTTC.

CDR3 region: CSVVSVHRSYEQYF. In DNA, the CDR3 is TGCAGCGTTGTATCTGTTCATCGGTCCTACGAGCAGTACTTC. The rearrangement uses TRBV29-1 and TRBJ2-7; D is unclear. This CDR3 comprises 14 residues. V was shortened by 4 bases and J by 1 base, with 14 bases between the two germline ends. Germline V gene lookup returns CDR1 SQVTM and CDR2 ANQGSEA.

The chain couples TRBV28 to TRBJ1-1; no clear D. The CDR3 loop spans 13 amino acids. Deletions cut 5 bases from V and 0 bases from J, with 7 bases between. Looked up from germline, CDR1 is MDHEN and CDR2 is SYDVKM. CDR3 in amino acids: CASSDTMNTEAFF. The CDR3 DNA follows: TGTGCCAGCAGTGATACCATGAACACTGAAGCTTTCTTT.